These 28 T cell receptor beta chains came from one sample sequenced in a study of cytomegalovirus exposure and HLA in healthy donors. The primer mix had 60 Vbeta and 13 Jbeta primers. Libraries were prepared by immunoSEQ multiplex PCR; TCRdb keeps only in-frame clonotypes and omits some of them. The sample has some 150,000 clones, roughly four fifths seen once; the top ten hold approximately 1.8%. The sample was PBMCs. All receptors derive from a female donor in good health and CMV-seropositive.

This clone appeared once. The chain combines TRBV2 with TRBJ1-5; no clear D. The CDR3 loop spans 13 amino acids. V was clipped by 7 bases and J by 5 bases, with 12 bases between them. CDR1 and CDR2 (germline): SNHLY, FYNNEI. DNA for the CDR3: TGTGCCAGCACCCACCTGCGGGATCAGCCCCAGCATTTT. It is translated as CASTHLRDQPQHF. Together with reference TRBV2 and TRBJ1-5, the CDR3 gives the full variable domain: EPEVTQTPSHQVTQMGQEVILRCVPISNHLYFYWYRQILGQKVEFLVSFYNNEISEKSEIFDDQFSVERPDGSNFTLKIRSTKLEDSAMYFCASTHLRDQPQHFGDGTRLSIL.

This clone has just a few counts. The gene calls are TRBV5-4 and TRBJ1-3; the D gene is possibly TRBD1 (6 bases). Germline assignment: CDR1 SGHNT and CDR2 YYREEE (reference sequence). The CDR3 extends over 17 amino acids. With 3 bases removed from V and 9 bases from J, the gap between germline ends came to 25 bases. The CDR3 protein is CASSSPDPGQGKGTIYF. Written as DNA, the CDR3 is TGTGCCAGCAGCTCACCAGATCCGGGACAAGGAAAGGGCACCATATATTTT.

The chain couples TRBV9 to TRBJ2-5; TRBD2 matches at 8 bases. With V trimmed by 4 bases and J by 2 bases, 10 bases remained unmatched. Germline lookup yields CDR1 SGDLS and CDR2 YYNGEE. This CDR3 has 16 amino acids. The CDR3 DNA reads as TGTGCCAGCAGCCTCGGAGGTAGCGGGACGCAAGAGACCCAGTACTTC. Encoded protein: CASSLGGSGTQETQYF. The variable domain in full, with the rest retrieved from reference TRBV9 and TRBJ2-5, is DSGVTQTPKHLITATGQRVTLRCSPRSGDLSVYWYQQSLDQGLQFLIQYYNGEERAKGNILERFSAQQFPDLHSELNLSSLELGDSALYFCASSLGGSGTQETQYFGPGTRLLVL.

The gene calls are TRBV7-9 and TRBJ2-3, with TRBD2 matching 9 bases. With 4 bases clipped from V and 4 bases from J, the junction kept 3 bases outside the gene matches. The CDR3 runs 14 residues. The germline V gene encodes CDR1 SEHNR and CDR2 FQNEAQ (reference sequence). CDR3 nucleotides: TGTGCCAGCAGCTCGCGGGGGGGCCCAGATACGCAGTATTTT. Encoded protein: CASSSRGGPDTQYF.

The V gene is TRBV7-6, the J gene TRBJ2-1; D call uncertain. CDR3 length equals 14 residues. The germline gives CDR1 SGHVS, CDR2 FNYEAQ. The ends were cut back, 5 bases at V and 0 bases at J, with 8 bases in the middle. The CDR3 reads CASSQLPSYNEQFF. For the CDR3, the DNA is TGTGCCAGCAGCCAACTACCCTCCTACAATGAGCAGTTCTTC.

V usage is TRBV5-1 and J usage is TRBJ2-7; no reliable D call. Germline V gives CDR1 SGHRS, CDR2 YFSETQ. Trimming pared 0 bases from V and 0 bases from J, leaving 10 bases between. This CDR3 is built from 15 residues. This CDR3 is CASSLEEESSYEQYF. CDR3 nucleotides: TGCGCCAGCAGCTTGGAAGAGGAAAGCTCCTACGAGCAGTACTTC.

This chain links TRBV30 with TRBJ1-4; D uncertain. V was trimmed by 1 base and J by 8 bases, leaving 5 bases between them. CDR1 is GTSNPN and CDR2 is SVGIG in the germline V gene (reference sequence). CDR3 length equals 11 residues. The DNA for the CDR3 is TGTGCCTGGAGTGATAGCGAAAAACTGTTTTTT. Translated, it gives CAWSDSEKLFF.

This clone was counted only a few times. The chain couples TRBV5-4 to TRBJ2-7; possible D gene TRBD1, 6 bases. CDR1 and CDR2 from the germline V gene are SGHNT and YYREEE (reference sequence). The CDR3 has 15 amino acids. Trimming pared 4 bases from V and 2 bases from J, leaving 16 bases between. The CDR3 region is CASSAPGDGTYEQYF. CDR3 in DNA: TGTGCCAGCAGCGCCCCAGGGGACGGGACCTACGAGCAGTACTTC.

The chain couples TRBV28 to TRBJ1-5, with TRBD1 as a possible D gene (6 bases). Germline CDR1 reads MDHEN; CDR2 reads SYDVKM. The CDR3 is made up of 13 amino acids. V was trimmed by 7 bases and J by 6 bases, leaving 13 bases between them. The CDR3 DNA is TGTGCCAGCACCCCACAGGGCGGTCAGCCCCAGCATTTT. This encodes CASTPQGGQPQHF. Variable domain in full (rest from reference TRBV28 and TRBJ1-5): DVKVTQSSRYLVKRTGEKVFLECVQDMDHENMFWYRQDPGLGLRLIYFSYDVKMKEKGDIPEGYSVSREKKERFSLILESASTNQTSMYLCASTPQGGQPQHFGDGTRLSIL.

The sample holds a few counts of this clone. The rearrangement links TRBV5-4 to TRBJ2-5; D perhaps matches TRBD2 (6 bases). The CDR3 consists of 15 residues. V was shortened by 4 bases and J by 5 bases, with 18 bases between the two germline ends. Germline values: CDR1 SGHNT, CDR2 YYREEE (reference sequence). The chain's CDR3 is CASSPRVAGRETQYF. The DNA for the CDR3 is TGTGCCAGCAGCCCACGGGTTGCGGGGAGGGAGACCCAGTACTTC.

This chain uses TRBV2 with TRBJ2-7; 7 bases agree with TRBD2. The CDR3 is 14 amino acids. Losses at the gene ends were 6 bases for V and 6 bases for J; bases not matched to a gene: 11. Germline-derived CDR1 and CDR2 are SNHLY and FYNNEI. CDR3 protein: CASRASGTKGEQYF. The CDR3 nucleotides are TGTGCCAGCAGAGCATCCGGGACTAAGGGCGAGCAGTACTTC.

The chain carries TRBV5-1 and TRBJ2-1, with D perhaps TRBD1 (6 bases). This CDR3 has 13 amino acids. Germline V gene lookup returns CDR1 SGHRS and CDR2 YFSETQ. V was pared by 0 bases and J by 12 bases, with 13 bases between. CDR3 sequence: CASSLEGVYRQFF. CDR3 DNA: TGCGCCAGCAGCTTGGAGGGGGTTTACAGGCAGTTCTTC.

The chain has TRBV29-1 and TRBJ1-2, with D possibly matching TRBD1 (6 bases). This CDR3 comprises 14 residues. Germline assignment: CDR1 SQVTM and CDR2 ANQGSEA. Trimming left V 7 bases short and J 7 bases short, with 22 bases between. CDR3 sequence (DNA): TGCAGCGCATTGGGGACAACGGAAAATAGTGGCTACACCTTC. Translation: CSALGTTENSGYTF.

The chain joins TRBV6-5 to TRBJ2-5, with TRBD1 identical over 8 bases. V lost 6 bases, J lost 5 bases, and 2 bases stayed unmatched. Germline V gives CDR1 MNHEY, CDR2 SVGAGI. The CDR3 is made up of 12 amino acids. CDR3 DNA: TGTGCCAGCAGCTACAGGGGGGAGACCCAGTACTTC. Amino acids: CASSYRGETQYF.

The chain uses TRBV5-1 and TRBJ2-3; 10 bases fit TRBD2. CDR3 length equals 17 residues. CDR1 and CDR2 (germline): SGHRS, YFSETQ. V shed 1 base and J 0 bases; nucleotides not matched to a gene: 5. CDR3 amino acids: CASSLSRTSGSTDTQYF. CDR3 DNA: TGCGCCAGCAGCTTGTCCCGGACTAGCGGTAGCACAGATACGCAGTATTTT.

CDR3 loop: CASSLVARRGSYEQYF. CDR3 nucleotide sequence: TGTGCCAGCAGCCTTGTGGCCCGAAGGGGCTCCTACGAGCAGTACTTC. The chain has TRBV21-1 and TRBJ2-7; the table's D gene call, TRBD1, was not cross checked with the DNA. TRBV21-1 is recorded as a pseudogene. CDR3 size: 16 residues.

J is TRBJ1-2 and V is TRBV7-2, with D possibly matching TRBD1 (5 bases). V was trimmed by 2 bases and J by 2 bases, leaving 12 bases between them. In germline, CDR1 is SGHTA, CDR2 FQGNSA. The CDR3 runs to 15 residues. In DNA, the CDR3 is TGTGCCAGCAGCTTAACTTACAGGACCAACTATGGCTACACCTTC. It yields the protein CASSLTYRTNYGYTF.

The CDR3 coding sequence is TGTGCCAGCAGCTTAGTTTTTAGGGGATCCAACACTGAAGCTTTCTTT. This sequence encodes CASSLVFRGSNTEAFF. The chain has TRBV7-8 and TRBJ1-1; possibly TRBD1 for D (5 bases). Germline CDR1 SGHVS, CDR2 FQNEAQ. This CDR3 is built from 16 residues. The ends were cut back, 1 base at V and 2 bases at J, with 14 bases in the middle.

J is TRBJ1-1 and V is TRBV19, with D possibly TRBD1 on 6 matching bases. The CDR3 length is 13 residues. V was shortened by 4 bases and J by 5 bases, with 11 bases between the two germline ends. CDR1 is LNHDA, CDR2 SQIVND, per germline (reference sequence). The CDR3, as DNA: TGTGCCAGTAGTACAACAGGGAAAACTGAAGCTTTCTTT. Translating gives CASSTTGKTEAFF.

The chain is built from TRBV18 and TRBJ1-2, with D maybe TRBD1 (5 bases). Germline CDR1 reads KGHSH; CDR2 reads LQKENI. CDR3 length equals 13 residues. V gave up 3 bases and J gave up 4 bases, with 9 bases separating them. CDR3 nucleotide sequence: TGTGCCAGCTCACCGGCAGGGATCTATGGCTACACCTTC. Its protein is CASSPAGIYGYTF.

The rearrangement links TRBV5-1 to TRBJ2-2, with 11 positions matching TRBD2. This CDR3 region has 18 residues. Germline V gene sequence: CDR1 SGHRS, CDR2 YFSETQ. The V and J ends lost 4 bases and 4 bases, in that order; junction bases with no gene match: 12. DNA for the CDR3: TGCGCCAGCAGCGTCACCCGTCTAGCGGGAGGAGGCACCGGGGAGCTGTTTTTT. This codes for CASSVTRLAGGGTGELFF.

The chain has TRBV6-8 and TRBJ2-7; 7 bases line up with TRBD1. The CDR3 consists of 16 residues. Looked up from germline, CDR1 is MNHGY and CDR2 is SAAAGT. J lost 2 bases, V lost 0 bases, and 7 bases had no gene match. CDR3 region: CASSYSWDRPAYEQYF. CDR3 nucleotides: TGTGCCAGCAGTTACTCTTGGGACAGACCAGCCTACGAGCAGTACTTC.

The V gene is TRBV4-1, the J gene TRBJ2-3; 7 nucleotides align to TRBD2. The V gene's germline CDR1 is MGHRA and CDR2 YSYEKL. The J segment lost 5 bases and the V segment lost 2 bases, leaving 7 bases of the junction unmatched. The CDR3 totals 15 residues. The CDR3 protein is CASSQSLTGGDTQYF. The DNA of the CDR3 is TGCGCCAGCAGCCAATCCCTAACGGGGGGAGATACGCAGTATTTT.

This clone was counted a single time. The gene calls are TRBV18 and TRBJ2-7; 7 positions match TRBD1. V lost 5 bases to trimming and J lost 5 bases; unmatched junction nucleotides: 6. CDR1 KGHSH and CDR2 LQKENI come from the germline V gene. The CDR3 runs to 13 residues. This chain's CDR3 is CASSGYRGDEQYF. The CDR3, as DNA: TGTGCCAGCTCAGGATACAGGGGCGACGAGCAGTACTTC. Looking up the rest from reference TRBV18 and TRBJ2-7 gives the full variable domain: NAGVMQNPRHLVRRRGQEARLRCSPMKGHSHVYWYRQLPEEGLKFMVYLQKENIIDESGMPKERFSAEFPKEGPSILRIQQVVRGDSAAYFCASSGYRGDEQYFGPGTRLTVT.

This chain connects TRBV2 to TRBJ2-1; a possible D gene is TRBD2 (5 bases). Germline-derived CDR1 and CDR2 are SNHLY and FYNNEI. The CDR3 length is 14 residues. Deletions cut 6 bases from V and 10 bases from J, with 19 bases between. In nucleotides, the CDR3 is TGTGCCAGCAGCCGAGCCGTTGGAGGACGGGAGCAGTTCTTC. This sequence encodes CASSRAVGGREQFF.

V is TRBV13 and J is TRBJ2-1; 11 positions match TRBD1. Germline CDR1 PRHDT, CDR2 FYEKMQ (reference sequence). This CDR3 comprises 15 residues. V lost 5 bases and J lost 2; bases outside the gene matches: 2. The CDR3 sequence: CASSVGQGAYNEQFF. DNA of the CDR3: TGTGCCAGCAGCGTGGGACAGGGGGCCTACAATGAGCAGTTCTTC.

The V gene is TRBV19, the J gene TRBJ2-1, with 10 nucleotides matching TRBD2. Unmatched junction bases numbered 9, after V lost 3 bases and J lost 7 bases. This CDR3 is built from 16 residues. Germline values: CDR1 LNHDA, CDR2 SQIVND (reference sequence). As DNA, the CDR3 is TGTGCCAGTAGTATTCACCCTAGCGGGGGTAGGAATGAGCAGTTCTTC. This translates into CASSIHPSGGRNEQFF. The variable domain in full, with the rest retrieved from reference TRBV19 and TRBJ2-1, is DGGITQSPKYLFRKEGQNVTLSCEQNLNHDAMYWYRQDPGQGLRLIYYSQIVNDFQKGDIAEGYSVSREKKESFPLTVTSAQKNPTAFYLCASSIHPSGGRNEQFFGPGTRLTVL.

This clone was picked up one time. The same CDR3 arises from other DNA sequences in this sample as well. The gene calls are TRBV4-1 and TRBJ1-2, with D perhaps TRBD1 (6 bases). V was shortened by 6 bases and J by 5 bases, with 13 bases between the two germline ends. Germline V gene lookup returns CDR1 MGHRA and CDR2 YSYEKL. The CDR3 extends over 13 amino acids. DNA for the CDR3: TGCGCCAGCAGTCTGGACAGAGCATATGGCTACACCTTC. It translates to CASSLDRAYGYTF.